The present TCR beta chain was sequenced within a study of persistence of HIV-infected CD4 T cells (dated by TCRdb to about 2020). Turning to the overall study: CMV- and HIV-1 Gag-responding CD4+ T cells were isolated from ART-treated individuals so that antigen-driven clonal expansion of HIV-1-infected cells could be examined. Participants had been on suppressive ART for a median of roughly eight years. The clonality of all cells in each sorted population was assessed by TCRbeta sequencing, whereas the clonality of infected cells was assessed by proviral sequencing. In the cross-participant TCR cluster analysis, 8 participants were included for CMV and 6 or 7 participants were included for Gag. Peripheral blood samples of up to about 200 mL were taken at multiple time points, with the exception of a couple of participants who underwent leukapheresis at a single time point.

Including the terminal cysteine and phenylalanine, the CDR3 comprises 18 residues. The DNA shown is the 54-base CDR3, in frame from base 1. Per the germline V gene, SNHLY is the CDR1 and FYNNEI is the CDR2. At the junction V is shortened by 6 bases and J by 3 bases; bases outside the gene matches: 11. The immunoSEQ hsTCRB assay version 4 in survey mode was used to sequence TCRbeta repertoires from genomic DNA. For TCRbeta sequencing, genomic DNA was diluted to approximately 9 ng/uL, with up to 1 ug used per sample. In the source study's methods: TCRbeta data were analyzed in ImmunoSeq Analyzer 3.0, with diversity computed on productive nucleotide rearrangements. Using the Immunarch R package, lower-bound TCR diversity was estimated with the improved Chao index and clonality was estimated with the Gini coefficient. Different nucleotide rearrangements encoding the same CDR3beta amino acid sequence were counted as distinct clonotypes. Differential abundance analysis found TCRbeta sequences that were significantly enriched in antigen-responding cells compared with anti-CD3/anti-CD28-activated cells. TCRs were clustered by predicted peptide-MHC specificity with GLIPH2, both within individual participants and across merged participant data sets. What TCRdb holds here is the immuneACCESS table cut down to in-frame rearrangements. Part of the clones is not present; checked against another copy, under half of the missing clones reflect an unresolved V gene, and the others are unexplained. That table is the source of V, J and clone size, and D and trimming were worked out from the DNA. Within this sample are 30,000 to 45,000 clones, with 70% to 90% of them counted one time only. Together, the top ten hold around 5.9% of the sample.

Points on this clone: Its binding antigen is unknown. Per-base quality was not reported, and no clone a single base away is much larger than it.

This specimen's treatment or condition label, per the study, means: suppressive antiretroviral therapy. A pool of overlapping HIV-1 Gag 15-mer peptides, at roughly 1 ug per peptide per mL, was used to stimulate the cells. Memory CD4+ T cells that did not respond, being CD40L-negative, CD69-negative and CD45RO-high, were sorted as memory populations depleted of antigen-responding cells. HIV-1-infected adults in whom suppressive ART had been started during chronic infection were enrolled as participants. Participants had undetectable plasma HIV-1 RNA below 50 copies/mL for at least 4 years. To be included, a participant needed positive CMV serology and a CD4+ T cell count above 400 cells/uL. Before stimulation, PBMCs were isolated using density centrifugation and then depleted of CD8+ T cells. Stimulation of CD8-depleted PBMCs was carried out for approximately 17 hours with anti-CD28/CD49d costimulation, CD40-blocking antibody and enfuvirtide, to prevent new infections. Sorting was done on either a Beckman Coulter MoFlo Legacy or an XDP sorter, and propidium iodide was used to exclude dead cells. The QIAamp DNA Mini Kit was used for genomic DNA extraction from samples above one million cells, and the Quick-DNA Microprep Kit was used otherwise.

What the work shows at the level of the full study, not this receptor alone: Within the same sorted populations, TCR oligoclonality correlated with proviral oligoclonality. Significantly lower TCRbeta richness was observed in CMV- and Gag-responding cells than in anti-CD3/anti-CD28-responding cells, and higher oligoclonality was observed in CMV-responding cells than in CD3/CD28-stimulated and Gag-responding cells. Few individuals were included in the study, and only a limited range of antigens was tested. Degenerate expanded CDR3beta sequences were enriched in antigen-responding cells, suggesting convergent selection of CD4+ responses to CMV and Gag. Because the TCR analyses were done in bulk, restricting them to just the rare CMV-responding cells that actually carried HIV-1 proviruses was not possible.

The sequence was collected from an adult with HIV. The donor label of this sample is uncertain. The rearranged chain carries TRBV2 and TRBJ2-3; 14 middle bases align to TRBD2. The sample here was cultured CD4+ T cells from PBMCs, taken from a patient who received antiretroviral therapy. Per the publication, the cell subset or site label means: CD40L-CD69- CD45RO-high memory CD4 T cells not responding to Gag peptides. CDR3 loop: CASRKTSGGAGVTDTQYF. In nucleotides, the sequence is TGTGCCAGCAGAAAGACTAGCGGGGGGGCCGGTGTTACAGATACGCAGTATTTT.